The source of this TCR beta chain is a study of cytomegalovirus exposure and HLA in healthy donors. Trimming cost V 3 bases and J 6 bases; bases outside gene matches: 8. This CDR3 spans 15 amino acids. Germline CDR1 SEHNR, CDR2 FQNEAQ (reference sequence). With 60 Vbeta and 13 Jbeta primers, the PCR was carried out. Sequencing was performed with immunoSEQ multiplex PCR; in TCRdb, only in-frame clones are kept and a portion is missing. This table holds 100,000 to 120,000 clones, approximately 80% found once. The donors comprised healthy bone marrow donors. General study points: The study reported that TCR beta sequences accurately predicted HLA-A and HLA-B alleles in most subjects. Some V segments could not be told apart, so they were left out, TRBV6-2 and TRBV6-3 among them.

In regard to this clone: Its matching antigen is unknown.

The chain is built from TRBV7-9 and TRBJ1-2; TRBD1 matches 9 bases. The TCR originated in a man between 25 and 39 years old in good health and CMV-seropositive. The sequencing input was PBMCs. The CDR3 loop is CASSFRDREIHGYTF. CDR3 nucleotides: TGTGCCAGCAGCTTCCGGGACAGGGAAATTCATGGCTACACCTTC.